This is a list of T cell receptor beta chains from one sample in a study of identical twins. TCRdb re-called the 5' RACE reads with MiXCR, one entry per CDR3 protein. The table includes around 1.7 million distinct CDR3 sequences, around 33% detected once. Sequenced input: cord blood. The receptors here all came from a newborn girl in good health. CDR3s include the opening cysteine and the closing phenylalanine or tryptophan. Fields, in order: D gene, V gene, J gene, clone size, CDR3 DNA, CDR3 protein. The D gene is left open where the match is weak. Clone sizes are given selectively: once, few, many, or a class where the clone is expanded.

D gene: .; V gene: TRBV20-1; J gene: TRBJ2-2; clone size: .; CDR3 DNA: TGCAGTGCTAGGGGGGGCCTAGCCTTGAACACCGGGGAGCTGTTTTTT; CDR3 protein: CSARGGLALNTGELFF
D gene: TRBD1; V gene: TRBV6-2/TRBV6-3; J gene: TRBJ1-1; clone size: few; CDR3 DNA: TGTGCCAGCAGCCCCTGGACAGGGTACACTGAAGCTTTCTTT; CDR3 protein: CASSPWTGYTEAFF
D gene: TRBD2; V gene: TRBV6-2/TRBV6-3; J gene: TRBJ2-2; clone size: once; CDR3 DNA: TGTGCCAGCAAGGGTAGCGGGAGTCGGGAGCTGTTTTTT; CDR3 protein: CASKGSGSRELFF
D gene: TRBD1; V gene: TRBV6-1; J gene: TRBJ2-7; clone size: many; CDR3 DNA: TGTGCCAGCAGACAGACAGGGGGCTACGAGCAGTACTTC; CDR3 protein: CASRQTGGYEQYF
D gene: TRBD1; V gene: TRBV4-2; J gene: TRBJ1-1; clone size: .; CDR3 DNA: TGTGCCAGCAGCCCCATCGGACAGGGAGTGACTGAAGCTTTCTTT; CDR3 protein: CASSPIGQGVTEAFF
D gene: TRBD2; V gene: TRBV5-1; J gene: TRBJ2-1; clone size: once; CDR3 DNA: TGCGCCAGCAGGAACGGTGGTGGGACTAGCGGTGCCGGCGAGCAGTTCTTC; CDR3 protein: CASRNGGGTSGAGEQFF
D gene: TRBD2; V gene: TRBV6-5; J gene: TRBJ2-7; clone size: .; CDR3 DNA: TGTGCCAGCAGTTACTCGACCAGGGCTGCGGGAGCGGCCTACGAGCAGTACTTC; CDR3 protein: CASSYSTRAAGAAYEQYF
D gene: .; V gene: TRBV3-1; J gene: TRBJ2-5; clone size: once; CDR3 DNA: TGTGTCAGCAGCCAAGTAGAGGAGACCCAGTACTTC; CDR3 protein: CVSSQVEETQYF
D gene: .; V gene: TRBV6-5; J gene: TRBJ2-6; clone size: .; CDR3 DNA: TGTGCCAGCAGTTACTCGATCCGGGGCGCTGGGGCCAACGTCCTGACTTTC; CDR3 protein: CASSYSIRGAGANVLTF
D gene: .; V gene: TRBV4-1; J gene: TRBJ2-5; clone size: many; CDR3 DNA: TGCGCCAGCAGCCCTGGTTTAAGGGAAGAGACCCAGTACTTC; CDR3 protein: CASSPGLREETQYF
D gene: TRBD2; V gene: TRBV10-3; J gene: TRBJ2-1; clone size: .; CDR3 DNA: TGTGCCATCAGTCCCATGGGGACTAGCTCCTACAATGAGCAGTTCTTC; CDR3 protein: CAISPMGTSSYNEQFF
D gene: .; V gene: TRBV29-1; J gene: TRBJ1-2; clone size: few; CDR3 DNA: TGCAGCGTTGTGTCAGGGGACTATGGCTACACCTTC; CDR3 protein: CSVVSGDYGYTF
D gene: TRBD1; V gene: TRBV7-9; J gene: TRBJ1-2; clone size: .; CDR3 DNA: TGTGCCAGCAGCCCCCTCGACAGGGACGGCTACACCTTC; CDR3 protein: CASSPLDRDGYTF
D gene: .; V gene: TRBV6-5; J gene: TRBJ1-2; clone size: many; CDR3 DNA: TGTGCCAGCAGCCCCCGAGGAGGGGACTATGGCTACACCTTC; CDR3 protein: CASSPRGGDYGYTF
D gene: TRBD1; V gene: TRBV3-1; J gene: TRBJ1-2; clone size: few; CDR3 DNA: TGTGCCAGCAGCCAAAAGGGGGCCACGAGGTCTGGCTACACCTTC; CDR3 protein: CASSQKGATRSGYTF
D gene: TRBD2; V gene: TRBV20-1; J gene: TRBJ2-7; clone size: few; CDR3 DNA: TGCAGCTTAGCGGGACGAACTGTAATGGACGAGCAGTACTTC; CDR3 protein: CSLAGRTVMDEQYF
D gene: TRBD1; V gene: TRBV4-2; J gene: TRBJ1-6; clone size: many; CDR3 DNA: TGTGCCAGCAGCCCCGGACAGGGTGGTTCACCCCTCCACTTT; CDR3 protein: CASSPGQGGSPLHF